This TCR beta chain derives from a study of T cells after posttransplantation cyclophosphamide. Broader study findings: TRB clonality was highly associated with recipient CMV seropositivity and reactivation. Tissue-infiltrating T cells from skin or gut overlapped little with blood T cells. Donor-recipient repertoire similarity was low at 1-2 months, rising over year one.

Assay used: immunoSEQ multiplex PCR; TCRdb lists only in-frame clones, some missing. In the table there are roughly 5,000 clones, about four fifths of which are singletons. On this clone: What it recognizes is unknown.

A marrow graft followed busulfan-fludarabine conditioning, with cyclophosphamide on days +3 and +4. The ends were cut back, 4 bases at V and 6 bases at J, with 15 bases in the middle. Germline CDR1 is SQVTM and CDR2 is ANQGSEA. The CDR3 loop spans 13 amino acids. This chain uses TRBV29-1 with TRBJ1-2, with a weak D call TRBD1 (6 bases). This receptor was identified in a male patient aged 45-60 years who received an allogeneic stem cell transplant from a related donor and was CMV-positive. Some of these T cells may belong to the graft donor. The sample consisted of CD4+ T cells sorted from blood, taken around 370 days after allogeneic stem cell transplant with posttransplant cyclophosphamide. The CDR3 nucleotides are TGCAGCGTTGCTACAGGGATTCCTAATGGCTACACCTTC. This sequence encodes CSVATGIPNGYTF.